This TCR beta chain originates from a study of CD8+ T cells in alopecia areata. Sequencing used cDNA as its template, made by extracting RNA and reverse transcribing it. Here immunoSEQ multiplex PCR was the method, and the copy in TCRdb shows in-frame clones only, minus some. The sample includes about 180,000 clones, 63% of them seen just once. Trimming cost V 6 bases and J 7 bases; bases outside gene matches: 8. CDR3 length equals 14 residues. CDR1 LNHDA and CDR2 SQIVND come from the germline V gene (reference sequence). Only a few counts were recorded for this clone. Here the sequenced sample was CD4+ T cells sorted from blood, taken at week 0. This chain connects TRBV19 to TRBJ1-4, with 7 bases aligning to TRBD1. The origin of this receptor is a human donor with alopecia areata. The CDR3, as DNA: TGTGCCAGTAGCCTCGGACAGGTGACTGAAAAACTGTTTTTT. Its protein product is CASSLGQVTEKLFF.